This T cell receptor (beta chain) derives from a study of blood T cell repertoires in COVID-19 (dated by TCRdb to about 2020). General notes on the study: Samples from collaborators originated in the United States, Italy and Spain and spanned both the acute and convalescent phases of COVID-19. The material from the prospective study consisted of cDNA or gDNA derived from T cells, B-cell-depleted T cells, or PBMCs. The dataset comprised deeply sampled blood TCRbeta repertoires from subjects exposed to, actively infected with, or recovered from COVID-19. The repertoires were released in a freely available public database intended as a resource for research on the immune response to SARS-CoV-2. The samples were drawn from two sources: the first 160 participants of the ongoing ImmuneRACE study, and fewer than 1,500 subjects contributed by 6 global collaborators. Nearly every sample came with metadata listing a de-identified subject ID, COVID-19 status, age in years and sex. Where available, HLA class I and class II types were taken from metadata supplied by the sample provider and were not determined by assay-based typing.

For this clone: Its antigen target is currently unknown. It has no much larger one-base neighbor in the sample; base qualities were not kept.

The CDR3 runs 18 residues from the cysteine to the phenylalanine. The retained sequence is limited to the CDR3, 54 bases, with the frame set at the first base. Trimming leaves V shorter by 5 bases and J shorter by 0 bases, with the junction holding 9 bases beyond the gene matches. The germline V gene encodes CDR1 LGHDT and CDR2 YNNKEL (reference sequence). What the research found in general, with its limitations: The quantity of clinical and demographic metadata differed by source and by participant and was supplied without curation.

At one collaborating source in Seattle, patients were enrolled during active infection and were followed longitudinally through the course of disease. Whole blood was collected in K2EDTA tubes by collaborating institutions according to the institutions' own protocols. For TCRbeta analysis, collaborators shipped samples as frozen whole blood, isolated PBMCs, or DNA extracted from either of those sample types. TCRbeta CDR3 regions were amplified from genomic DNA by means of the immunoSEQ Assay, a bias-controlled multiplex PCR. Per the authors' processing: The number of nucleated cells in each sample was estimated by amplification of reference gene primers within the assay. To quantify the absolute abundance of each unique TCRbeta CDR3 rearrangement, sequence reads were collapsed and filtered. For each sample, productive Simpson clonality was calculated by taking the square root of Simpson's diversity index across productive rearrangements. Imported from immuneACCESS, the table was reduced by TCRdb to in-frame sequences with V and J called. These copies leave out some clones; in studies compared against another copy, an unresolved V gene accounts for under half, and the cause of the remainder is not known. For V, J and clone size, that table is used; D and trimming come from the DNA. The sample table records tens of thousands of clones; about four fifths of these occur just once. 4% to 6% of the sample rests with the top ten.

The sequence links TRBV3-1 (or the pseudogene TRBV3-2) to TRBJ1-6, and TRBD1 aligns with 8 junction nucleotides. This receptor was obtained from a man older than 75 with COVID-19, enrolled during active disease. The specimen was peripheral blood. The sequenced DNA is TGTGCCAGCAGCAAGGACAGGGACCAATACTCCTATAATTCACCCCTCCACTTT. This yields the protein CASSKDRDQYSYNSPLHF.